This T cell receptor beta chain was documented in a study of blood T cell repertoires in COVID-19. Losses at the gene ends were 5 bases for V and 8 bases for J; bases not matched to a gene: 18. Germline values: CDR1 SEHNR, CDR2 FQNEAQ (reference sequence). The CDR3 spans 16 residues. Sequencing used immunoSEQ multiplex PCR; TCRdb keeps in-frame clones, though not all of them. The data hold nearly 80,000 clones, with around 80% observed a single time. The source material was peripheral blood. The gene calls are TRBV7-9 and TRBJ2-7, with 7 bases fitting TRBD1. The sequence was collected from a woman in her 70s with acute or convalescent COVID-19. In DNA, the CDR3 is TGTGCCAGCAGCCCTCCCAGGACAGGTGTAGGTACGAAGCAGTACTTC. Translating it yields CASSPPRTGVGTKQYF.